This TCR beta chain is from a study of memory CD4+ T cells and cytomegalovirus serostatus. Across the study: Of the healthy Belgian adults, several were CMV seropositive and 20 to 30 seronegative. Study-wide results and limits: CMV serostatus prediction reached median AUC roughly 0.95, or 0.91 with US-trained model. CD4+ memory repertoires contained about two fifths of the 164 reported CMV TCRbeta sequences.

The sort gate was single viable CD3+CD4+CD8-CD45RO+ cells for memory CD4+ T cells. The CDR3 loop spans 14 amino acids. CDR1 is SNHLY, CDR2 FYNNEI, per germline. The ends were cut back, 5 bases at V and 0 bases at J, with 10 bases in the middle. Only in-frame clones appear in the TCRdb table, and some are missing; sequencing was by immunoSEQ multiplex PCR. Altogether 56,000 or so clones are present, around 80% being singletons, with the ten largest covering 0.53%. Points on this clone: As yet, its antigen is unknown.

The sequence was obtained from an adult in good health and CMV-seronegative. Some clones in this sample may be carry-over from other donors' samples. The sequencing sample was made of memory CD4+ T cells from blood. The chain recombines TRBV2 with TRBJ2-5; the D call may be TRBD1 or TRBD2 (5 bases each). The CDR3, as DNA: TGTGCCAGCAGTCTGGGGACGTACCAAGAGACCCAGTACTTC. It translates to CASSLGTYQETQYF.